The rows below give T cell receptor beta chains drawn from one sample of a study of vaccination effects on CD4 cells after COVID-19. Repertoires were generated with immunoSEQ multiplex PCR, while TCRdb's copy carries only in-frame clones and drops some. The data contain 25,000 to 30,000 clones, around three quarters of them singletons. These receptors' targets are unknown. The source was CD4+ T cells from PBMCs cultured with HCoV-NL63 spike peptides, collected before COVID-19 vaccination. The origin of the receptors is a human donor who received a COVID-19 vaccine. Both conserved end residues are part of each CDR3. A D gene is named only where the DNA matches it firmly. Size is stated for part of the rows, as once, few or many counts, or as a class when the clone is expanded.

clone_size	v_call	d_call	j_call	cdr3_nt	cdr3_aa
.	TRBV6-5	.	TRBJ2-5	TGTGCCACCCACCCCCAGGGGCGGTACCAAGAGACCCAGTACTTC	CATHPQGRYQETQYF
.	TRBV7-3	TRBD1	TRBJ1-2	TGTGCCAGCAGCTTAACGCGACAGGGGGCAGGAGGCTACACCTTC	CASSLTRQGAGGYTF
.	TRBV10-3	TRBD1	TRBJ1-2	TGTGCCATCAGCAAACCGGGACAGGGAATCGGTGGCTACACCTTC	CAISKPGQGIGGYTF
.	TRBV9	TRBD1	TRBJ1-1	TGTGCCAGCAGCGGGGGGACAGGGGGATTAAACACTGAAGCTTTCTTT	CASSGGTGGLNTEAFF
.	TRBV30	TRBD1	TRBJ1-2	TGTGCCCGATCACAGGGGGAAGCTCATGGCTACACCTTC	CARSQGEAHGYTF
once	TRBV3-1/TRBV3-2	.	TRBJ1-6	TGTGCCAGCAGCCAGGACGGCCTCTGGAATTCACCCCTCCACTTT	CASSQDGLWNSPLHF
many	TRBV5-4	.	TRBJ1-6	TGTGCCAGCAGTTGGGACAATTCACCCCTCCACTTT	CASSWDNSPLHF
.	TRBV6-5	.	TRBJ1-1	TGTGCCAGCAGTTCAAGCGGGGGTACGAGACCTGAAGCTTTCTTT	CASSSSGGTRPEAFF
.	TRBV5-4	.	TRBJ1-1	TGTGCCAGCAGCTTGGAAGGGTTCCGGGACACCCTCAACACTGAAGCTTTCTTT	CASSLEGFRDTLNTEAFF
.	TRBV3-1/TRBV3-2	.	TRBJ2-1	TGTGCCAGCAGCCAAGGCGATCTAGCTATGCAGTTCTTC	CASSQGDLAMQFF
.	TRBV28	.	TRBJ2-5	TGTGCCAGCAGTTTGCAGCAGACCCAGTACTTC	CASSLQQTQYF
.	TRBV3-1/TRBV3-2	.	TRBJ1-2	TGTGCCAGCAGCCGCCGAACAGCTGCCAGGGATGGCTACACCTTC	CASSRRTAARDGYTF
few	TRBV10-3	.	TRBJ2-2	TGTGCCATCAGTGAGGGTCCAGGGACCGGGGAGCTGTTTTTT	CAISEGPGTGELFF
once	TRBV4-2	TRBD2	TRBJ2-3	TGTGCCAGCAGCGAGAGTGGGGCTAGCGGGAGGGCAGTCACAGATACGCAGTATTTT	CASSESGASGRAVTDTQYF
.	TRBV6-5	.	TRBJ1-1	TGTGCCAGCAGCCAAGCAGGGAACACTGAAGCTTTCTTT	CASSQAGNTEAFF
.	TRBV6-5	.	TRBJ2-7	TGTGCCAGCAGTAACCCGCGGGACGGGCCCTACGAGCAGTACTTC	CASSNPRDGPYEQYF
.	TRBV6-5	TRBD2	TRBJ2-5	TGTGCCAGCAGTTACTCCCTGGTGGGGGGGGAAGAGACCCAGTACTTC	CASSYSLVGGEETQYF
few	TRBV6-2/TRBV6-3	.	TRBJ1-1	TGTGCCAGCAGTTACTTGAGGGGCACTGAAGCTTTCTTT	CASSYLRGTEAFF
.	TRBV28	.	TRBJ1-5	TGTGCCAGCAGTTTATCGTCCGGGTTGGGCAATCAGCCCCAGCATTTT	CASSLSSGLGNQPQHF
.	TRBV19	.	TRBJ2-5	TGTGCCAGTAGTCCACAGGGTCTGCAAGAGACCCAGTACTTC	CASSPQGLQETQYF
few	TRBV9	.	TRBJ1-1	TGTGCCAGCAGCCCAATGTTTGACCTTGAAGCTTTCTTT	CASSPMFDLEAFF
.	TRBV7-2	.	TRBJ2-7	TGTGCCAGCAGCTTTCAAGGGCCCGCTACGGGTGTCCAGCAGTACTTC	CASSFQGPATGVQQYF
.	TRBV6-5	.	TRBJ1-4	TGTGCCAGCGGCGGAGCCCCAACTAATGAAAAACTGTTTTTT	CASGGAPTNEKLFF
once	TRBV7-9	.	TRBJ1-1	TGTGCCAGCAGCTTAATCTCCTATCGGGAGGGGAACACTGAAGCTTTCTTT	CASSLISYREGNTEAFF
.	TRBV5-1	TRBD1	TRBJ2-5	TGCGCCAGCAGCCCTAGACAGGGGGGGCTACAAGAGACCCAGTACTTC	CASSPRQGGLQETQYF
.	TRBV7-8	.	TRBJ1-5	TGTGCCAGCAGCTTGGGGGGCGCGCAGGCCCAGCATTTT	CASSLGGAQAQHF
.	TRBV6-5	.	TRBJ1-2	TGTGCCAGCAGTTTACGAAGGACTTCTCCAATGGGCTACACCTTC	CASSLRRTSPMGYTF
few	TRBV7-9	.	TRBJ1-2	TGTGCCAGCAGCTCCGGTATTAACTATGGCTACACCTTC	CASSSGINYGYTF
.	TRBV12-3/TRBV12-4	.	TRBJ2-3	TGTGCCAGCAGGGGGGGCACAGATACGCAGTATTTT	CASRGGTDTQYF
.	TRBV4-3	TRBD1	TRBJ1-2	TGCGCCAGCAGCCAAGATTTCAGACAGGGGGATTATGGCTACACCTTC	CASSQDFRQGDYGYTF
.	TRBV7-8	.	TRBJ2-7	TGTGCCAGCAGCTTTGGTCAGGGTTACTCCTACGAGCAGTACTTC	CASSFGQGYSYEQYF
.	TRBV6-2/TRBV6-3	.	TRBJ1-1	TGTGCCAGCAGTTATAGGGGGAACACTGAAGCTTTCTTT	CASSYRGNTEAFF
.	TRBV7-9	.	TRBJ1-2	TGTGCCAGCAGTCCCCCTCGGATCGGACTTGGCTACACCTTC	CASSPPRIGLGYTF
.	TRBV5-1	.	TRBJ2-1	TGCGCCAGCAGCTTGGACACAGGGAGCTCCTACAATGAGCAGTTCTTC	CASSLDTGSSYNEQFF
.	TRBV10-3	.	TRBJ2-5	TGTGCCATCAGTGAGTCGCCTCGAGAGACCCAGTACTTC	CAISESPRETQYF